Below are 27 T cell receptor beta chains sequenced from a single sample in a study of beta chain features in type 1 diabetes. Expressed TCRB transcripts were sequenced because the entire RNA isolate underwent reverse transcription. TCRdb's copy holds only in-frame clones and misses some; the assay was immunoSEQ multiplex PCR. The sample gives over 500,000 clones, roughly a sixth of which show up once; approximately 0.087% is in the top ten. The sample comprised naive CD4+ T cells from blood. These receptors all come from a man younger than 35 in good health.

The sample holds a few counts of this clone. The chain recombines TRBV4-2 with TRBJ2-3; D uncertain. Germline V gene data show CDR1 as LGHNA and CDR2 as YNFKEQ. Trimming stripped 0 bases from V and 2 bases from J, with 18 bases between. The CDR3 is 18 amino acids. Here the CDR3 reads CASSQDRLVASLTDTQYF. The CDR3 region has the DNA TGTGCCAGCAGCCAAGATCGCTTAGTAGCAAGCCTCACAGATACGCAGTATTTT.

A few counts support this clone. The chain joins TRBV7-9 to TRBJ2-1; D is possibly TRBD1 (6 bases). From germline, CDR1 is SEHNR and CDR2 FQNEAQ (reference sequence). The V end was cut by 1 base, the J end by 7 bases, with 8 bases between. This CDR3 is 13 amino acids long. In DNA form, the CDR3 reads TGTGCCAGCAGCTTAGTCAGGGGTAATGAGCAGTTCTTC. This codes for CASSLVRGNEQFF. Full variable domain (outside the CDR3, taken from reference TRBV7-9 and TRBJ2-1): DTGVSQNPRHKITKRGQNVTFRCDPISEHNRLYWYRQTLGQGPEFLTYFQNEAQLEKSRLLSDRFSAERPKGSFSTLEIQRTEQGDSAMYLCASSLVRGNEQFFGPGTRLTVL.

The genes are TRBV28 and TRBJ2-7; 10 bases are shared with TRBD1. CDR3 size: 15 residues. The trim removed 6 bases at V and 3 bases at J, leaving 8 bases unmatched. Germline V gene lookup returns CDR1 MDHEN and CDR2 SYDVKM. The CDR3 sequence: CASRQDRGPHYEQYF. CDR3 DNA: TGTGCCAGCAGACAAGACAGGGGGCCCCACTACGAGCAGTACTTC.

This clone has a handful of counts. The CDR3 nucleotides read TGTGCCAGTACCCCGGGACTTGGGAAAGAGACCCAGTACTTC. This gives the protein CASTPGLGKETQYF. This chain uses TRBV19 with TRBJ2-5, with D maybe TRBD2 (6 bases). The CDR3 has 14 amino acids. Per germline, CDR1 LNHDA and CDR2 SQIVND (reference sequence). V gave up 7 bases and J gave up 3 bases, with 15 bases separating them.

V usage is TRBV25-1 and J usage is TRBJ2-5; the D is unclear. The CDR3 is 12 residues long. CDR1 is MGHDK, CDR2 SYGVNS, per germline. V lost 3 bases and J lost 4, with 6 bases in between. In nucleotides, the CDR3 is TGTGCCAGCAGTGAGAGGTTAGAGACCCAGTACTTC. This translates into CASSERLETQYF.

The chain employs TRBV9 and TRBJ1-4; unclear D gene. The CDR3 has 14 residues. V was cut by 4 bases and J by 0 bases, with 7 bases left in between. Germline V gene data show CDR1 as SGDLS and CDR2 as YYNGEE. CDR3: CASSWSATNEKLFF. In DNA, the CDR3 is TGTGCCAGCAGCTGGAGTGCAACTAATGAAAAACTGTTTTTT.

This chain connects TRBV28 to TRBJ2-6; no definite D call. CDR3 length: 17 residues. CDR1 and CDR2 (germline): MDHEN, SYDVKM. V was clipped by 4 bases and J by 0 bases, with 13 bases between them. The chain's CDR3 is CASSSLGISSGANVLTF. CDR3 DNA: TGTGCCAGCAGTTCCCTCGGAATCAGCTCTGGGGCCAACGTCCTGACTTTC.

V gene TRBV6-6 combines with J gene TRBJ1-2; D gene uncertain. The CDR3 extends over 12 amino acids. V was trimmed by 4 bases and J by 8 bases, leaving 11 bases between them. CDR1 and CDR2 (germline): MNHNY, SVGAGI (reference sequence). The CDR3 here is CASSSIAGGYTF. The CDR3 DNA is TGTGCCAGCAGTTCCATCGCAGGAGGCTACACCTTC.

The CDR3 nucleotides read TGTGCCAGCAGCGTAGAAGTGAGGGATACTAACTATGGCTACACCTTC. Translating gives CASSVEVRDTNYGYTF. The chain uses TRBV9 and TRBJ1-2; no definite D call. This CDR3 has 16 amino acids. Germline V gene lookup returns CDR1 SGDLS and CDR2 YYNGEE. V lost 0 bases to trimming and J lost 0 bases, with 12 bases between them.

This rearrangement joins TRBV5-6 to TRBJ2-4; 7 nucleotides align to TRBD1. The germline V gene encodes CDR1 SGHDT and CDR2 YYEEEE. CDR3 size: 15 residues. Trimming cost V 6 bases and J 3 bases; bases outside gene matches: 9. CDR3 DNA: TGTGCCAGCAACCGACAGGGCTTTATCAAAAACATTCAGTACTTC. It is translated as CASNRQGFIKNIQYF.

The J gene is TRBJ2-7, the V gene TRBV28; possible D gene TRBD1, 5 bases. Trimming pared 2 bases from V and 7 bases from J, leaving 18 bases between. The CDR3 has 15 residues. The germline gives CDR1 MDHEN, CDR2 SYDVKM. For the CDR3, the DNA is TGTGCCAGCAGTTTAGATACAGGTTCTGGGCGTGAGCAGTACTTC. Amino acids: CASSLDTGSGREQYF.

This clone was counted only a few times. V is TRBV4-2 and J is TRBJ2-7, with 8 bases fitting TRBD2. There are 15 residues in the CDR3. After removal of 4 bases from V and 4 bases from J, the junction contained 9 bases not matched to a gene. Germline loops: CDR1 LGHNA, CDR2 YNFKEQ. In DNA, the CDR3 is TGTGCCAGCAGCCTCTCCGAGGCGGGGGGTTACGAGCAGTACTTC. Translated, it gives CASSLSEAGGYEQYF.

This clone was counted between two and nine times. The same CDR3 also results from other DNA sequences found in this sample. The chain uses TRBV6-5 and TRBJ1-3; D uncertain. The V end was cut by 2 bases, the J end by 0 bases, with 8 bases between. The CDR3 extends over 15 amino acids. Germline V gene data show CDR1 as MNHEY and CDR2 as SVGAGI. The CDR3 protein is CASSYAPSSGNTIYF. The CDR3 DNA is TGTGCCAGCAGTTACGCACCCAGCTCTGGAAACACCATATATTTT.

The chain uses TRBV19 and TRBJ1-1, with D possibly being TRBD1 (6 bases). Trimming removed 9 bases at V and 1 base at J, with 15 bases between. In germline, CDR1 is LNHDA, CDR2 SQIVND (reference sequence). This CDR3 spans 14 amino acids. DNA of the CDR3: TGTGCCAGCTTACAGGGCTTGTGGAACACTGAAGCTTTCTTT. This translates into CASLQGLWNTEAFF.

This clone showed up just a few times. This rearrangement joins TRBV29-1 to TRBJ2-2, with D hard to call. V was shortened by 6 bases and J by 0 bases, with 11 bases between the two germline ends. The CDR3 runs 14 residues. Germline V gene lookup returns CDR1 SQVTM and CDR2 ANQGSEA. The CDR3, as DNA: TGCAGCGTCCGTAGGGCCGCGAACACCGGGGAGCTGTTTTTT. It translates to CSVRRAANTGELFF.

The J gene is TRBJ2-7, the V gene TRBV9; 9 nucleotides align to TRBD2. This CDR3 has 15 residues. The trim removed 4 bases at V and 4 bases at J, leaving 9 bases unmatched. CDR1 is SGDLS, CDR2 YYNGEE, per germline. CDR3 nucleotides: TGTGCCAGCAGCCCTCTAGCGGGATGGGAGTACGAGCAGTACTTC. Protein: CASSPLAGWEYEQYF.

This clone was seen only a few times. The chain couples TRBV4-2 to TRBJ2-1; D might be TRBD1 (5 bases). Germline-derived CDR1 and CDR2 are LGHNA and YNFKEQ. This CDR3 comprises 17 residues. V dropped 2 bases and J dropped 5 bases, with 19 bases sitting between them. CDR3 residues: CASSQPRQGKPNNEQFF. The CDR3 region has the DNA TGTGCCAGCAGCCAACCCCGTCAGGGAAAACCCAACAATGAGCAGTTCTTC.

The chain is built from TRBV7-9 and TRBJ2-1; 8 nucleotides line up with TRBD1. This CDR3 spans 13 amino acids. Germline V lookup: CDR1 SEHNR, CDR2 FQNEAQ (reference sequence). With 3 bases clipped from V and 11 bases from J, the junction kept 6 bases outside the gene matches. CDR3 residues: CASSLGGQGQQFF. The CDR3 DNA reads as TGTGCCAGCAGCTTGGGAGGACAGGGCCAGCAGTTCTTC.

This clone was observed a handful of times. This chain uses TRBV30 with TRBJ1-5; D possibly corresponds to TRBD1 (5 bases). This CDR3 contains 12 residues. Germline values: CDR1 GTSNPN, CDR2 SVGIG (reference sequence). DNA of the CDR3: TGTGCTTGGGACGGAGGCAATCAGCCCCAGCATTTT. This codes for CAWDGGNQPQHF.

This clone occurred a few times. The chain recombines TRBV27 with TRBJ2-3; 8 bases line up with TRBD2. The CDR3 runs 16 residues. Looked up from germline, CDR1 is MNHEY and CDR2 is SMNVEV (reference sequence). V shed 0 bases and J 2 bases; nucleotides not matched to a gene: 4. DNA of the CDR3: TGTGCCAGCAGTTTATCGAACGGGAGGGCCACAGATACGCAGTATTTT. Protein: CASSLSNGRATDTQYF.

Notes on this clone: A read error may explain this, as a much larger clone is one base away. The chain couples TRBV5-6 to TRBJ2-3; unclear D gene. The CDR3 length is 11 residues. The germline gives CDR1 SGHDT, CDR2 YYEEEE. V lost 4 bases to trimming and J lost 2 bases, with 2 bases between them. The chain's CDR3 is CASSDTDTQYF. CDR3 in DNA: TGTGCCAGCAGCGACACAGATACGCAGTATTTT.

The V and J genes are TRBV14 and TRBJ2-5; the D is unclear. This CDR3 is 14 amino acids long. Trimming left V 4 bases short and J 5 bases short, with 14 bases between. Germline CDR1 reads SGHDN; CDR2 reads FVKESK. The CDR3 DNA follows: TGTGCCAGCAGCCCACTTAACGCGAGGGAGACCCAGTACTTC. Its translation is CASSPLNARETQYF. Supplemented by reference TRBV14 and TRBJ2-5, the full variable domain reads EAGVTQFPSHSVIEKGQTVTLRCDPISGHDNLYWYRRVMGKEIKFLLHFVKESKQDESGMPNNRFLAERTGGTYSTLKVQPAELEDSGVYFCASSPLNARETQYFGPGTRLLVL.

The chain is built from TRBV4-1 and TRBJ1-1; the match to TRBD1 covers 9 bases. Trimming cost V 3 bases and J 5 bases; bases outside gene matches: 10. Germline-derived CDR1 and CDR2 are MGHRA and YSYEKL. This CDR3 contains 16 residues. The CDR3 DNA reads as TGCGCCAGCAGCCACCCCGTACGGACAGGGGCGACTGAAGCTTTCTTT. The encoded protein is CASSHPVRTGATEAFF.

The CDR3 loop reads CASSLDWGPQHF. The CDR3 nucleotides are TGTGCCAGTAGCCTGGACTGGGGGCCCCAGCATTTT. This chain links TRBV19 with TRBJ1-5; D gene ambiguous. Germline V CDR1 and CDR2: LNHDA, SQIVND (reference sequence). V lost 6 bases to trimming and J lost 9 bases, with 12 bases between them. The CDR3 length is 12 residues.

The table lists this clone with a few counts. The chain combines TRBV23-1 with TRBJ2-7; 9 bases agree with TRBD1. TRBV23-1 is assigned to the ORF class and has an uncertain function. After removal of 11 bases from V and 5 bases from J, the junction contained 16 bases not matched to a gene. The CDR3 has 15 residues. The CDR3 protein is CALTTVRDREDEQYF. The CDR3 coding sequence is TGCGCCTTAACCACCGTCCGGGACAGGGAGGACGAGCAGTACTTC.

The chain uses TRBV29-1 and TRBJ1-4; 7 positions agree with TRBD1. Germline V gene data show CDR1 as SQVTM and CDR2 as ANQGSEA. Trimming at V came to 1 base and at J to 8 bases, leaving 4 bases not matched to a gene. The CDR3 is made up of 13 amino acids. Written as DNA, the CDR3 is TGCAGCGTTGAAGCAGGGGGGCAGGAAAAACTGTTTTTT. This gives the protein CSVEAGGQEKLFF.

As for this clone: The same CDR3 also results from other DNA sequences found in this sample. This sequence joins TRBV9 and TRBJ2-5; D remains ambiguous. With 0 bases removed from V and 1 base from J, the gap between germline ends came to 4 bases. This CDR3 region has 13 residues. The germline V gene has CDR1 SGDLS and CDR2 YYNGEE. CDR3 residues: CASSVEGQETQYF. For the CDR3, the DNA is TGTGCCAGCAGCGTAGAGGGCCAAGAGACCCAGTACTTC.